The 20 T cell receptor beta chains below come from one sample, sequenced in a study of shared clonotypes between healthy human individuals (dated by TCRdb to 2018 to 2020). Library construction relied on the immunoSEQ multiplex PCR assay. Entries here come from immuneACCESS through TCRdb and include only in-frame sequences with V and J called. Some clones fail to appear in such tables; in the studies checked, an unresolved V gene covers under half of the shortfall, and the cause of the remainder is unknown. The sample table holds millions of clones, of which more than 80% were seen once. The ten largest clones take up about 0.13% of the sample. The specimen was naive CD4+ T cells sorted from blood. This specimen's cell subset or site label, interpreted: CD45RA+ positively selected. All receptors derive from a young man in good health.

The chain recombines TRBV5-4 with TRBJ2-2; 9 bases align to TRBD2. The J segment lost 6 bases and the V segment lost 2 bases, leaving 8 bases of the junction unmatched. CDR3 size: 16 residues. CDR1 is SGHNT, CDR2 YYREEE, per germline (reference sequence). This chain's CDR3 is CASSFPGGGAPGELFF. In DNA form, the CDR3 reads TGTGCCAGCAGCTTCCCTGGCGGGGGGGCCCCCGGGGAGCTGTTTTTT.

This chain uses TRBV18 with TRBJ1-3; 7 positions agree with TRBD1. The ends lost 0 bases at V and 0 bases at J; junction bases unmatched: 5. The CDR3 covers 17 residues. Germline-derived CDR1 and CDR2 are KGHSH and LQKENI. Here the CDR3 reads CASSPPGQRNSGNTIYF. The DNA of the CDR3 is TGTGCCAGCTCACCACCGGGACAGCGTAACTCTGGAAACACCATATATTTT. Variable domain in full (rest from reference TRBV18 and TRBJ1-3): NAGVMQNPRHLVRRRGQEARLRCSPMKGHSHVYWYRQLPEEGLKFMVYLQKENIIDESGMPKERFSAEFPKEGPSILRIQQVVRGDSAAYFCASSPPGQRNSGNTIYFGEGSWLTVV.

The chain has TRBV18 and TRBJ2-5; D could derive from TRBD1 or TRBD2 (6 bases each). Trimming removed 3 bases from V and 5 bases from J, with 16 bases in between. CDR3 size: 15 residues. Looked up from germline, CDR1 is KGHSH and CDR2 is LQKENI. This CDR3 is CASSPPDGGQETQYF. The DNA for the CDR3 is TGTGCCAGCTCACCTCCCGATGGGGGGCAGGAGACCCAGTACTTC.

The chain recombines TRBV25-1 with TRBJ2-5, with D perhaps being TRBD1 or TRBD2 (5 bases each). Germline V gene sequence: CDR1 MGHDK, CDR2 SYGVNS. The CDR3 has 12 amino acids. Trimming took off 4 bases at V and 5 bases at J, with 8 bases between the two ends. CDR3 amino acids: CASSGGTETQYF. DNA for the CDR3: TGTGCCAGCAGTGGAGGGACCGAGACCCAGTACTTC.

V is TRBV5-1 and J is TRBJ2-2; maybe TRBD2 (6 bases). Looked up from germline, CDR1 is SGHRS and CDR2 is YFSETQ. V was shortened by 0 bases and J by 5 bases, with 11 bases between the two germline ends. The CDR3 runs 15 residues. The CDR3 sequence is CASSLDAGGTGELFF. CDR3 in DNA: TGCGCCAGCAGCTTGGATGCTGGAGGGACCGGGGAGCTGTTTTTT.

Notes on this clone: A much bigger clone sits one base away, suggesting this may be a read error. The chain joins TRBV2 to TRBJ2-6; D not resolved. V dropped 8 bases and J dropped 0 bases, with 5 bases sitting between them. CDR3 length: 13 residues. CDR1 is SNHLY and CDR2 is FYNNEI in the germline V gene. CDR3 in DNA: TGTGCCAGCCGTTACTCTGGGGCCAACGTCCTGACTTTC. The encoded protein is CASRYSGANVLTF.

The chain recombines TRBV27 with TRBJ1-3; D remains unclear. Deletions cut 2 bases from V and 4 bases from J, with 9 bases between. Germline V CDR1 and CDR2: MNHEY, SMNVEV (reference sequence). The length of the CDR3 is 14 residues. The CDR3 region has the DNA TGTGCCAGCAGTTTACGGGTCCCCGGAAACACCATATATTTT. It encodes CASSLRVPGNTIYF.

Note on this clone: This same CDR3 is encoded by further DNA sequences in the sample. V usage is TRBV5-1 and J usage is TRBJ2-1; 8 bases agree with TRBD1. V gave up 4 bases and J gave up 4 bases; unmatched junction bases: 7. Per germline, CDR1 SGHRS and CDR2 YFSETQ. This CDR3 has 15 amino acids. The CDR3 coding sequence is TGCGCCAGCAGCCCGGACAGGGTATCGTACAATGAGCAGTTCTTC. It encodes CASSPDRVSYNEQFF.

This CDR3 reads CASRQPGTGGRAFF. As DNA, the CDR3 is TGTGCCAGCAGGCAACCCGGGACAGGGGGCAGGGCTTTCTTT. The chain is built from TRBV6-5 and TRBJ1-1, with TRBD1 matching over 12 bases. Germline values: CDR1 MNHEY, CDR2 SVGAGI. The CDR3 runs 14 residues. With V trimmed by 6 bases and J by 11 bases, 10 bases remained unmatched.

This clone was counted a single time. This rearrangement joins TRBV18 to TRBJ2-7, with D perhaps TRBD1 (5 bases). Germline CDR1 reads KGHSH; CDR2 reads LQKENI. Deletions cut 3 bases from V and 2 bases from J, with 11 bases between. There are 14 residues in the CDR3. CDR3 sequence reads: CASSPETDPYEQYF. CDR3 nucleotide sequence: TGTGCCAGCTCACCTGAGACAGACCCCTACGAGCAGTACTTC.

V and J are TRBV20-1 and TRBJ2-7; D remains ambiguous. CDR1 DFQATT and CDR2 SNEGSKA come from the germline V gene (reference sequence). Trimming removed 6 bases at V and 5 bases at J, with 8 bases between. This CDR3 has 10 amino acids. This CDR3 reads CSAAVDEQYF. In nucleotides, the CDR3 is TGCAGTGCGGCAGTAGACGAGCAGTACTTC.

CDR3 sequence reads: CASSLDGAGQPQHF. CDR3 coding DNA: TGTGCCAGCAGCTTAGACGGGGCTGGACAGCCCCAGCATTTT. The chain employs TRBV11-2 and TRBJ1-5; D perhaps matches TRBD1 (5 bases). Trimming removed 0 bases at V and 7 bases at J, with 10 bases between. Germline-derived CDR1 and CDR2 are SGHAT and FQNNGV. The CDR3 has 14 residues.

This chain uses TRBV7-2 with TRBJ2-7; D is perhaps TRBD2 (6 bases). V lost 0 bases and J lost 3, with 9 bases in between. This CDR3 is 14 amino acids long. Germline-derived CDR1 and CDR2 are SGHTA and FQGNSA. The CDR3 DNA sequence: TGTGCCAGCAGCTTAGCGGGCGGGATCTACGAGCAGTACTTC. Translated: CASSLAGGIYEQYF.

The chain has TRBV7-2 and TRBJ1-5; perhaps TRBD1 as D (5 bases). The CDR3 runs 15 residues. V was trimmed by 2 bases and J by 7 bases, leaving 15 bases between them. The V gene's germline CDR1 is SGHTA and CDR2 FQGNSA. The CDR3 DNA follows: TGTGCCAGCAGCTTATTTCCGGGACTCGAACAGCCCCAGCATTTT. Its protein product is CASSLFPGLEQPQHF. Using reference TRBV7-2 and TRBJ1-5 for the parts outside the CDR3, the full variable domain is GAGVSQSPSNKVTEKGKDVELRCDPISGHTALYWYRQSLGQGLEFLIYFQGNSAPDKSGLPSDRFSAERTGGSVSTLTIQRTQQEDSAVYLCASSLFPGLEQPQHFGDGTRLSIL.

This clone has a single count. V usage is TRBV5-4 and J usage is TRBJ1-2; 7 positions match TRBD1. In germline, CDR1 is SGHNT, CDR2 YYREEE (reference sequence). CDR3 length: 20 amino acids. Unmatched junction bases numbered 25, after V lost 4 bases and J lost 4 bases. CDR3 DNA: TGTGCCAGCAGCACGGGACCTGGATCCGGGACAGTAGTCGACATCTATGGCTACACCTTC. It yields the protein CASSTGPGSGTVVDIYGYTF.

CDR3 in amino acids: CASSVVSSQNTGELFF. CDR3 bases: TGTGCCAGCAGCGTAGTCTCCAGTCAGAACACCGGGGAGCTGTTTTTT. V and J are TRBV9 and TRBJ2-2; D is undetermined. Germline V gene sequence: CDR1 SGDLS, CDR2 YYNGEE. The CDR3 runs 16 residues. Trimming removed 0 bases from V and 1 base from J, with 10 bases in between.

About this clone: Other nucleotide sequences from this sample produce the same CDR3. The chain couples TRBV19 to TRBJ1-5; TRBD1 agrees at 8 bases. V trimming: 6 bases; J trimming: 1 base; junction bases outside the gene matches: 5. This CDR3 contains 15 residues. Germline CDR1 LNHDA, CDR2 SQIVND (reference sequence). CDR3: CASRAQGASNQPQHF. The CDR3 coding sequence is TGTGCCAGTAGAGCCCAGGGGGCGAGCAATCAGCCCCAGCATTTT.

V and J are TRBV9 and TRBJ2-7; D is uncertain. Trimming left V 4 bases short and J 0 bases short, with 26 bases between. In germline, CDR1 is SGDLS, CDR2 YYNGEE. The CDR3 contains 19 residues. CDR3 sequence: CASSPRMSAGPMSSYEQYF. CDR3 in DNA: TGTGCCAGCAGCCCCCGAATGTCCGCTGGTCCCATGAGCTCCTACGAGCAGTACTTC.

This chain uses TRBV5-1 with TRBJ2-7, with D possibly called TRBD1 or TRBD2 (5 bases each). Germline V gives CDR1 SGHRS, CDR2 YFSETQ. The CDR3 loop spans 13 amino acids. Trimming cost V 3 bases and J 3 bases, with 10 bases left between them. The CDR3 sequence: CASSSGTYYEQYF. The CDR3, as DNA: TGCGCCAGCAGCTCCGGGACCTACTACGAGCAGTACTTC.

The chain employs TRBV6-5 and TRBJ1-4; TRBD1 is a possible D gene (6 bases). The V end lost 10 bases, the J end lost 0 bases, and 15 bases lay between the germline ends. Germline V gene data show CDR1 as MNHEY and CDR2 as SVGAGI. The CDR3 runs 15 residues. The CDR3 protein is CATRRGLATNEKLFF. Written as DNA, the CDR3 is TGTGCCACACGGCGGGGGCTTGCAACTAATGAAAAACTGTTTTTT.